The 20 T cell receptor beta chains presented below share a single source sample, sequenced in a study of T cell responses to AZD1222 COVID-19 vaccine. The protocol was immunoSEQ multiplex PCR, while the TCRdb copy is restricted to in-frame clones and leaves out a portion. The data contain tens of thousands of clones, approximately 87% of them singletons. Source: peripheral blood, taken on day 0 of MenACWY control vaccination. The receptor source for this set is an adult in good health.

This chain joins TRBV5-6 and TRBJ2-3; D is perhaps TRBD1 (5 bases). The CDR3 is 16 residues long. The V and J ends lost 0 bases and 4 bases respectively, with 15 bases between them. Germline V CDR1 and CDR2: SGHDT, YYEEEE. The CDR3 DNA is TGTGCCAGCAGCTTGGTGGCAGGGCAAGGCGCAGATACGCAGTATTTT. This translates into CASSLVAGQGADTQYF. Supplemented by reference TRBV5-6 and TRBJ2-3, the full variable domain reads DAGVTQSPTHLIKTRGQQVTLRCSPKSGHDTVSWYQQALGQGPQFIFQYYEEEERQRGNFPDRFSGHQFPNYSSELNVNALLLGDSALYLCASSLVAGQGADTQYFGPGTRLTVL.

DNA for the CDR3: TGTGCCAGTACCCGGCCAAGGGGTGAAGCTTTCTTT. This encodes CASTRPRGEAFF. This rearrangement joins TRBV19 to TRBJ1-1, with D perhaps TRBD1 (5 bases). Germline V gives CDR1 LNHDA, CDR2 SQIVND (reference sequence). Trimming removed 7 bases at V and 7 bases at J, with 13 bases between. The CDR3 spans 12 residues.

This rearrangement joins TRBV11-3 to TRBJ1-1; TRBD1 matches at 12 bases. CDR1 SGHNT and CDR2 YENEEA come from the germline V gene. V shed 1 base and J 7 bases; nucleotides not matched to a gene: 7. This CDR3 region has 16 residues. CDR3 protein: CASSLGGQGANGEAFF. The CDR3 region has the DNA TGTGCCAGCAGCTTAGGGGGACAGGGGGCAAACGGTGAAGCTTTCTTT.

To note about this clone: Sequence at one end of the junction differs from germline and may be a read error. This chain connects TRBV28 to TRBJ1-5; D unclear. Germline CDR1 MDHEN, CDR2 SYDVKM. CDR3 size: 13 residues. This CDR3 reads CASSLTGNHPQHF. CDR3 sequence (DNA): TGTGCCAGCAGTTTAACGGGCAATCATCCCCAGCATTTT.

The chain carries TRBV6-2 or TRBV6-3 and TRBJ1-5; TRBD1 aligns across 7 bases. Germline V gene sequence: CDR1 MNHEY, CDR2 SVGEGT. This CDR3 spans 14 amino acids. V gave up 5 bases and J gave up 2 bases; unmatched junction bases: 3. The CDR3 DNA reads as TGTGCCAGCAGTCCCGGACAGGGCAATCAGCCCCAGCATTTT. Residues: CASSPGQGNQPQHF.

V and J are TRBV6-5 and TRBJ2-3; the match to TRBD2 covers 12 bases. Germline V gives CDR1 MNHEY, CDR2 SVGAGI. The CDR3 loop spans 15 amino acids. Unmatched junction bases numbered 6, after V lost 5 bases and J lost 6 bases. For the CDR3, the DNA is TGTGCCAGCAGTCTACTAGCGGGAGGATATGATACGCAGTATTTT. Encoded protein: CASSLLAGGYDTQYF.

The rearrangement links TRBV28 to TRBJ2-3, with D tentatively TRBD1 (5 bases). CDR1 MDHEN and CDR2 SYDVKM come from the germline V gene. Trimming took 10 bases from V and 4 from J, leaving 18 bases between them. CDR3 size: 14 residues. The CDR3 nucleotides are TGTGCCAACAAAGGGCAGGGATTGGCAGATACGCAGTATTTT. Amino acid sequence: CANKGQGLADTQYF.

This clone appeared once. This sequence joins TRBV3-1 (or the pseudogene TRBV3-2) and TRBJ1-2; 8 bases fit TRBD1. Per germline, CDR1 LGHDT and CDR2 YNNKEL (reference sequence). With V trimmed by 4 bases and J by 6 bases, 7 bases remained unmatched. The CDR3 runs to 14 residues. DNA for the CDR3: TGTGCCAGCAGCCCGTCGGACAGGGCGCATGGCTACACCTTC. Translating it yields CASSPSDRAHGYTF.

The genes are TRBV11-2 and TRBJ2-7; D gene unclear. The germline V gene has CDR1 SGHAT and CDR2 FQNNGV. V was trimmed by 5 bases and J by 7 bases, leaving 12 bases between them. The CDR3 is 12 residues long. CDR3 DNA sequence: TGTGCCAGCAGCCCCCCGGGTCGGGAGCAGTACTTC. Translating it yields CASSPPGREQYF.

This rearrangement joins TRBV6-6 to TRBJ1-4; D possibly corresponds to TRBD1 (6 bases). With 10 bases removed from V and 3 bases from J, the gap between germline ends came to 12 bases. Germline V gene lookup returns CDR1 MNHNY and CDR2 SVGAGI (reference sequence). The CDR3 is 13 amino acids. The CDR3 protein is CATSGASNEKLFF. The CDR3 coding sequence is TGTGCCACCTCGGGGGCCTCTAATGAAAAACTGTTTTTT.

The chain uses TRBV19 and TRBJ1-2; tentative D call: TRBD1 (6 bases). In germline, CDR1 is LNHDA, CDR2 SQIVND (reference sequence). The CDR3 is made up of 14 amino acids. The ends were cut back, 3 bases at V and 5 bases at J, with 13 bases in the middle. This chain's CDR3 is CASSIEAGDYGYTF. In DNA form, the CDR3 reads TGTGCCAGTAGTATCGAGGCAGGGGATTATGGCTACACCTTC. The variable domain in full, with the rest retrieved from reference TRBV19 and TRBJ1-2, is DGGITQSPKYLFRKEGQNVTLSCEQNLNHDAMYWYRQDPGQGLRLIYYSQIVNDFQKGDIAEGYSVSREKKESFPLTVTSAQKNPTAFYLCASSIEAGDYGYTFGSGTRLTVV.

The chain links TRBV6-5 to TRBJ2-2; D is possibly TRBD1 (5 bases). The CDR3 is made up of 15 amino acids. Deletions cut 8 bases from V and 2 bases from J, with 15 bases between. Germline V gene lookup returns CDR1 MNHEY and CDR2 SVGAGI. CDR3 amino acids: CASSSRTLNTGELFF. The CDR3 DNA reads TGTGCCAGCTCCTCCAGGACACTCAACACCGGGGAGCTGTTTTTT.

As DNA, the CDR3 is TGTGCCTGGAGCGCACAGGGGCGGGGTGGCTACACCTTC. Translating it yields CAWSAQGRGGYTF. V gene TRBV30 combines with J gene TRBJ1-2; 7 bases agree with TRBD1. The germline V gene encodes CDR1 GTSNPN and CDR2 SVGIG (reference sequence). Trimming removed 3 bases from V and 7 bases from J; junction bases left unmatched: 8. CDR3 size: 13 residues. The full variable domain, rest sourced from reference TRBV30 and TRBJ1-2, is SQTIHQWPATLVQPVGSPLSLECTVEGTSNPNLYWYRQAAGRGLQLLFYSVGIGQISSEVPQNLSASRPQDRQFILSSKKLLLSDSGFYLCAWSAQGRGGYTFGSGTRLTVV.

The rearrangement uses TRBV30 and TRBJ2-2; possibly TRBD1 for D (6 bases). Germline V lookup: CDR1 GTSNPN, CDR2 SVGIG (reference sequence). The ends were cut back, 0 bases at V and 3 bases at J, with 8 bases in the middle. The CDR3 runs 14 residues. This CDR3 reads CAWSVGTHTGELFF. For the CDR3, the DNA is TGTGCCTGGAGTGTGGGGACACACACCGGGGAGCTGTTTTTT.

The chain couples TRBV6-2 or TRBV6-3 to TRBJ1-1, with 7 positions matching TRBD1. Germline CDR1 reads MNHEY; CDR2 reads SVGEGT. V was clipped by 4 bases and J by 4 bases; unmatched bases: 3. The CDR3 has 13 residues. CDR3 in amino acids: CASSFDRVTEAFF. In DNA, the CDR3 is TGTGCCAGCAGTTTCGACAGGGTCACTGAAGCTTTCTTT.

This clone was observed once. The chain uses TRBV7-2 and TRBJ2-1; no definite D call. The CDR3 is 12 residues long. The V and J ends lost 5 bases and 8 bases respectively, with 10 bases between them. Germline CDR1 and CDR2: SGHTA and FQGNSA. The CDR3 nucleotides read TGTGCCAGCAGCCCTTTCCGGGATGAGCAGTTCTTC. Protein product: CASSPFRDEQFF.

The chain is built from TRBV12-5 and TRBJ2-1; D may be TRBD2 (5 bases). Trimming took off 5 bases at V and 10 bases at J, with 12 bases between the two ends. The CDR3 runs to 12 residues. Germline lookup yields CDR1 LGHNT and CDR2 FRNRAP. The CDR3 loop is CASGTPRGEQFF. CDR3 nucleotides: TGTGCTAGTGGTACACCAAGAGGGGAGCAGTTCTTC.

The chain couples TRBV28 to TRBJ1-1, with 8 bases identical to TRBD1. The CDR3 covers 18 residues. Germline assignment: CDR1 MDHEN and CDR2 SYDVKM. The V gene end was trimmed by 1 base and the J gene end by 3 bases; junction bases not matched to a gene: 13. The CDR3, as DNA: TGTGCCAGCAGTTTATTAGGGGGCGCAGGGGGCGAGGACACTGAAGCTTTCTTT. Protein sequence: CASSLLGGAGGEDTEAFF.

This clone has only one observation. The chain's CDR3 is CASMGRNYGYTF. CDR3 sequence (DNA): TGTGCCAGCATGGGACGAAACTATGGCTACACCTTC. The chain employs TRBV28 and TRBJ1-2; possible D gene TRBD1, 5 bases. Germline lookup yields CDR1 MDHEN and CDR2 SYDVKM. V was shortened by 7 bases and J by 2 bases, with 8 bases between the two germline ends. This CDR3 has 12 residues.

The CDR3 sequence is CASSPLWNTNTGELFF. The CDR3 nucleotides read TGTGCCAGCTCACCGCTGTGGAATACGAACACCGGGGAGCTGTTTTTT. The chain combines TRBV18 with TRBJ2-2; D gene unclear. Trimming removed 3 bases at V and 0 bases at J, with 11 bases between. Looked up from germline, CDR1 is KGHSH and CDR2 is LQKENI. The CDR3 contains 16 residues.